A single T cell receptor beta chain is shown here with its context. Adults between about 18 and 89 years of age took part from some 25 US areas. Participant-given clinical history determined each cohort assignment. Measured with immunoSEQ multiplex PCR; TCRdb has only the in-frame clones, and not every one. The sample yields about 170,000 clones, roughly 80% seen once. The record originates from a study of blood T cell repertoires in COVID-19. The CDR3 totals 15 residues. J was trimmed by 5 bases and V by 4 bases; bases with no gene match: 8. Germline values: CDR1 SGHTA, CDR2 FQGNSA. This TCR came from a woman between 45 and 60 years old who had recovered from COVID-19. The sequencing sample was made of PBMCs or T cells enriched from blood (not recorded which). This chain connects TRBV7-2 to TRBJ1-5, with 7 positions matching TRBD1. CDR3 sequence reads: CASSSADRSYQPQHF. CDR3 coding DNA: TGTGCCAGCAGCTCCGCGGACAGGTCCTATCAGCCCCAGCATTTT.